Following are 2 T cell receptor beta chains from one sample sequenced in a study of T cell responses to AZD1222 COVID-19 vaccine. Data came from immunoSEQ multiplex PCR; TCRdb stores just in-frame clones and leaves some out. The sample contains some 140,000 clones, about 87% of which appear only once. Sample: peripheral blood, taken on day 0 of AZD1222 vaccination. These receptors all come from an adult in good health.

J is TRBJ2-5 and V is TRBV20-1; possibly TRBD1 or TRBD2 for D (6 bases each). The CDR3 contains 13 residues. CDR1 DFQATT and CDR2 SNEGSKA come from the germline V gene (reference sequence). The V and J ends lost 3 bases and 4 bases respectively, with 12 bases between them. The CDR3 nucleotides read TGCAGTGCTAGTTCAGAGGGGGGAGAGACCCAGTACTTC. Residues: CSASSEGGETQYF.

The chain recombines TRBV5-1 with TRBJ2-1; 9 bases align to TRBD1. CDR1 and CDR2 (germline): SGHRS, YFSETQ. The junction had 15 bases not matched to a gene; V was cut back by 0 bases and J by 5 bases. The CDR3 is 19 residues long. CDR3 sequence (DNA): TGCGCCAGCAGCTTGGCCGGACAGGGGCCCACAGTAATTAACAATGAGCAGTTCTTC. As protein: CASSLAGQGPTVINNEQFF.